A selection of T cell receptor beta chains follows, all from one sample in a study of blood T cell repertoires in COVID-19. Generated by immunoSEQ multiplex PCR, the TCRdb table keeps only in-frame clones and is missing some. The sample contains 200,000 to 250,000 clones, around nine tenths of which appear only once. Sequencing was carried out using peripheral blood. All receptors derive from a woman aged 55-69 years with acute or convalescent COVID-19. Both conserved end residues are part of each CDR3. Fields, in order: V gene, J gene, CDR3 protein.

V: TRBV14; J: TRBJ2-7; CDR3: CASSHWGRGRASVYEQYF
V: TRBV5-4; J: TRBJ1-1; CDR3: CASRLGPNTEAFF
V: TRBV7-9; J: TRBJ2-2; CDR3: CASSLGSAGLLGELFF
V: TRBV4-2; J: TRBJ2-7; CDR3: CASSQAGGPSYEQYF
V: TRBV7-9; J: TRBJ1-1; CDR3: CASRWEVNTEAFF
V: TRBV4-3; J: TRBJ2-7; CDR3: CASSRLPSGPNEQYF
V: TRBV6-1; J: TRBJ2-7; CDR3: CASSEDGQVSSYEQYF
V: TRBV25-1; J: TRBJ1-6; CDR3: CASSEFGGRGASPLHF
V: TRBV6-1; J: TRBJ2-2; CDR3: CASSALRGTGRTGELFF
V: TRBV20-1; J: TRBJ2-5; CDR3: CSARVREAQYF
V: TRBV5-6; J: TRBJ2-2; CDR3: CASSFLRWSTGELFF
V: TRBV5-1; J: TRBJ2-7; CDR3: CASSPSTSGGYEQYF
V: TRBV9; J: TRBJ2-1; CDR3: CASTIRDRDVNEQFF
V: TRBV6-2/TRBV6-3; J: TRBJ1-5; CDR3: CASNPAGRANWGSNQPQHF
V: TRBV27; J: TRBJ2-7; CDR3: CASSFRGAEYEQYF